These 25 T cell receptor beta chains were all obtained from the same sample, sequenced in a study of blood T cells in healthy people across ages. A second PCR, run for about 7 to 11 cycles, used a sample-barcoded 5' primer plus a J-beta primer mix. TCRdb re-called the 5' RACE reads with MiXCR, one entry per CDR3 protein. This sample has 780,000 or so distinct CDR3 sequences, with about 55% found just once. The sample comprised blood. The receptors here all came from an elderly man in good health.

This clonotype has just a few counts. Because the CDR3's place on the DNA is in doubt, the DNA is left out and the CDR3 is given as listed by TCRdb. V is TRBV4-1 and J is TRBJ2-3; the D call in the table, TRBD2, was not verified against the DNA. The length of the CDR3 is 18 amino acids, counting both ends. Germline V gene data show CDR1 as MGHRA and CDR2 as YSYEKL. CDR3 protein: CASSQYVATGTSGSEAYF.

V usage is TRBV3-1 and J usage is TRBJ2-4; D is possibly TRBD1 (5 bases). Germline values: CDR1 LGHDT, CDR2 YNNKEL (reference sequence). The V and J ends lost 4 bases and 4 bases respectively, with 11 bases between them. The CDR3 has 14 amino acids. The CDR3: CASSPQVTKNIQYF. The CDR3 DNA sequence: TGTGCCAGCAGCCCACAGGTTACTAAAAACATTCAGTACTTC.

The chain carries TRBV5-1 and TRBJ2-2, with D uncertain. The CDR3 sequence is 14 residues long. Germline V gives CDR1 SGHRS, CDR2 YFSETQ. V lost 7 bases, J lost 0 bases, and 10 bases lay in between. In DNA form, the CDR3 reads TGCGCCAGCGAAAGGACGGCGAACACCGGGGAGCTGTTTTTT. This translates into CASERTANTGELFF.

The chain recombines TRBV20-1 with TRBJ2-6; the D is unclear. The germline V gene has CDR1 DFQATT and CDR2 SNEGSKA (reference sequence). V gave up 1 base and J gave up 0 bases, with 7 bases separating them. The CDR3 contains 15 residues. In DNA form, the CDR3 reads TGCAGTGCTAGAGTCTACACCTCTGGGGCCAACGTCCTGACTTTC. Its protein is CSARVYTSGANVLTF.

The chain is built from TRBV20-1 and TRBJ2-7; D is possibly TRBD1 or TRBD2 (5 bases each). V lost 2 bases and J lost 0, with 23 bases in between. This CDR3 region has 18 residues. Germline loops: CDR1 DFQATT, CDR2 SNEGSKA (reference sequence). The CDR3 sequence is CSARSPGAFSVSSYEQYF. DNA for the CDR3: TGCAGTGCTAGATCCCCCGGGGCATTTAGCGTTAGCTCCTACGAGCAGTACTTC.

The chain joins TRBV6-5 to TRBJ2-3, with TRBD2 identical over 8 bases. Germline V lookup: CDR1 MNHEY, CDR2 SVGAGI. After removal of 6 bases from V and 1 base from J, the junction contained 6 bases not matched to a gene. The CDR3 runs to 15 residues. CDR3 region: CASRHGAGGTDTQYF. CDR3 bases: TGTGCCAGCAGACACGGAGCGGGGGGCACAGATACGCAGTATTTT.

The chain links TRBV6-2 or TRBV6-3 to TRBJ2-7, with 9 bases fitting TRBD2. The germline V gene has CDR1 MNHEY and CDR2 SVGEGT. The CDR3 covers 15 residues. Unmatched junction bases numbered 6, after V lost 2 bases and J lost 4 bases. The CDR3 reads CASSYKASGNYEQYF. The CDR3 nucleotides read TGTGCCAGCAGTTACAAGGCTAGCGGGAATTACGAGCAGTACTTC.

CDR3 sequence reads: CASSKPGLAGGPSHEQYF. The CDR3, as DNA: TGCGCCAGCAGCAAACCGGGACTAGCGGGAGGGCCGTCCCACGAGCAGTACTTC. J is TRBJ2-5 and V is TRBV5-1; 16 bases are a match to TRBD2. The DNA end is a closer match to TRBJ2-7, so the J assignment may be wrong. Germline assignment: CDR1 SGHRS and CDR2 YFSETQ. The CDR3 sequence is 18 residues long.

The chain links TRBV28 to TRBJ2-1; D might be TRBD2 (6 bases). Germline V gives CDR1 MDHEN, CDR2 SYDVKM. This CDR3 spans 16 amino acids. V dropped 5 bases and J dropped 6 bases, with 20 bases sitting between them. The CDR3 sequence is CASSPITGEVLNEQFF. The CDR3, as DNA: TGTGCCAGCAGTCCAATAACGGGAGAGGTGCTCAATGAGCAGTTCTTC.

The chain is built from TRBV20-1 and TRBJ2-3; TRBD2 is a possible D gene (6 bases). The V gene's germline CDR1 is DFQATT and CDR2 SNEGSKA (reference sequence). This CDR3 spans 15 amino acids. V lost 5 bases and J 1 base, leaving 16 bases between the germline ends. The chain's CDR3 is CSAGAGTERTDTQYF. CDR3 coding DNA: TGCAGTGCTGGGGCGGGGACGGAACGCACAGATACGCAGTATTTT.

This clonotype was picked up a small number of times. This chain joins TRBV7-9 and TRBJ1-1, with 8 bases matching TRBD1. Trimming removed 2 bases from V and 2 bases from J; junction bases left unmatched: 4. CDR3 length equals 15 residues. CDR1 and CDR2 (germline): SEHNR, FQNEAQ (reference sequence). This CDR3 reads CASSLKGTGNTEAFF. In DNA form, the CDR3 reads TGTGCCAGCAGCTTAAAAGGGACAGGAAACACTGAAGCTTTCTTT. The whole variable domain, remainder taken from reference TRBV7-9 and TRBJ1-1, is DTGVSQNPRHKITKRGQNVTFRCDPISEHNRLYWYRQTLGQGPEFLTYFQNEAQLEKSRLLSDRFSAERPKGSFSTLEIQRTEQGDSAMYLCASSLKGTGNTEAFFGQGTRLTVV.

The chain combines TRBV20-1 with TRBJ2-7, with D unresolved. CDR3 length: 14 residues. Germline values: CDR1 DFQATT, CDR2 SNEGSKA (reference sequence). The germline V and J ends were trimmed by 4 bases and 3 bases, with 16 bases remaining between them. For the CDR3, the DNA is TGCAGTGCTAATTCTGCGGACGAAATCTACGAGCAGTACTTC. The encoded protein is CSANSADEIYEQYF.

The V and J genes are TRBV21-1 and TRBJ2-1; the table's TRBD1 call for D was not verified on the DNA. TRBV21-1 is given as a pseudogene. This CDR3 spans 15 amino acids. The chain's CDR3 is CASSSGTATYNEQFF. CDR3 DNA sequence: TGTGCCAGCAGTTCCGGGACAGCCACCTACAATGAGCAGTTCTTC.

This chain joins TRBV20-1 and TRBJ2-1, with TRBD2 identical over 13 bases. The CDR3 runs to 16 residues. Looked up from germline, CDR1 is DFQATT and CDR2 is SNEGSKA (reference sequence). V dropped 2 bases and J dropped 8; count of bases not matched to a gene: 9. CDR3: CSARPTGTSGNYEQFF. The CDR3 DNA reads as TGCAGTGCTAGACCTACCGGGACTAGCGGGAACTATGAGCAGTTCTTC.

The DNA for the CDR3 is TGTGCCAGCAGCCCCCAGGGAGGACTAGCGGGGGCAGTCCAGTTCTTC. This gives the protein CASSPQGGLAGAVQFF. V and J are TRBV7-3 and TRBJ2-1, with TRBD2 identical over 13 bases. Germline CDR1 and CDR2: SGHTA and FQGTGA. The V and J ends lost 5 bases and 13 bases, in that order; junction bases with no gene match: 14. CDR3 length equals 16 residues.

This clonotype was detected a few times. J is TRBJ2-1 and V is TRBV20-1; the match to TRBD2 covers 10 bases. Per germline, CDR1 DFQATT and CDR2 SNEGSKA (reference sequence). After removal of 0 bases from V and 9 bases from J, the junction contained 8 bases not matched to a gene. The length of the CDR3 is 15 residues. The CDR3, as DNA: TGCAGTGCTAGAGAGGGAGGGACTAGCGTGGGTGAGCAGTTCTTC. Its protein product is CSAREGGTSVGEQFF.

This chain connects TRBV2 to TRBJ2-2, with TRBD1 matching over 9 bases. The CDR3 runs 15 residues. The germline V gene encodes CDR1 SNHLY and CDR2 FYNNEI. With V trimmed by 4 bases and J by 2 bases, 2 bases remained unmatched. The CDR3 reads CASSGDRDNTGELFF. The CDR3 DNA sequence: TGTGCCAGCAGTGGGGACAGGGATAACACCGGGGAGCTGTTTTTT.

This chain connects TRBV20-1 to TRBJ2-4; 13 bases line up with TRBD2. TRBJ2-7 explains the end of the DNA better; the J call may be wrong. CDR1 and CDR2 (germline): DFQATT, SNEGSKA (reference sequence). The CDR3 has 14 amino acids. The CDR3 here is CSAIGTSGKPEQYF. Written as DNA, the CDR3 is TGCAGTGCCATCGGGACTAGCGGGAAGCCCGAGCAGTACTTC.

The chain employs TRBV6-1 and TRBJ2-7, with 7 bases lining up with TRBD1. CDR1 MNHNS and CDR2 SASEGT come from the germline V gene. This CDR3 region has 13 residues. V trimming: 6 bases; J trimming: 3 bases; junction bases outside the gene matches: 5. The CDR3 DNA sequence: TGTGCCAGCAGAGGGGACAGACTCTACGAGCAGTACTTC. It specifies CASRGDRLYEQYF.

This chain links TRBV2 with TRBJ1-3; no clear D. The V end lost 7 bases, the J end lost 4 bases, and 8 bases lay between the germline ends. Germline V CDR1 and CDR2: SNHLY, FYNNEI. The CDR3 runs 12 residues. This chain's CDR3 is CASNPDGNTIYF. Written as DNA, the CDR3 is TGTGCCAGCAACCCGGACGGAAACACCATATATTTT.

The chain employs TRBV6-5 and TRBJ2-5; D unclear. The length of the CDR3 is 13 residues. Trimming pared 5 bases from V and 7 bases from J, leaving 14 bases between. Germline CDR1 MNHEY, CDR2 SVGAGI. CDR3 coding DNA: TGTGCCAGCAGTCAAGCGCCACCGGGGACCCAGTACTTC. Encoded protein: CASSQAPPGTQYF.

V gene TRBV28 combines with J gene TRBJ1-1; D remains ambiguous. Trimming left V 3 bases short and J 0 bases short, with 2 bases between. The CDR3 is 12 residues long. Germline V gene sequence: CDR1 MDHEN, CDR2 SYDVKM. The CDR3, as DNA: TGTGCCAGCAGTTTTATGAACACTGAAGCTTTCTTT. Protein sequence: CASSFMNTEAFF.

The chain joins TRBV7-3 to TRBJ2-1, with TRBD2 matching 7 bases. J was trimmed by 4 bases and V by 0 bases; bases with no gene match: 6. The germline CDR1 and CDR2 sequences are SGHTA and FQGTGA. CDR3 length: 16 residues. For the CDR3, the DNA is TGTGCCAGCAGCTTAACCGGGAGCGGGACGTACAATGAGCAGTTCTTC. It is translated as CASSLTGSGTYNEQFF.

This clonotype was counted a few times. The rearrangement links TRBV28 to TRBJ2-3, with D possibly being TRBD2 (5 bases). Trimming took 5 bases from V and 9 from J, leaving 15 bases between them. The germline CDR1 and CDR2 sequences are MDHEN and SYDVKM. The CDR3 is 13 amino acids. The DNA for the CDR3 is TGTGCCAGCAGTCTCGGGCTAGGAGGAACGCAGTATTTT. It translates to CASSLGLGGTQYF.

V is TRBV20-1 and J is TRBJ2-4, with 7 bases matching TRBD2. The V and J ends lost 0 bases and 0 bases, in that order; junction bases with no gene match: 5. This CDR3 region has 16 residues. The V gene's germline CDR1 is DFQATT and CDR2 SNEGSKA (reference sequence). CDR3 sequence: CSARDGRELAKNIQYF. In nucleotides, the CDR3 is TGCAGTGCTAGAGATGGGCGGGAGCTAGCCAAAAACATTCAGTACTTC.